These T cell receptor beta chains were read from a single sample in a study of T cell responses to AZD1222 COVID-19 vaccine. The table came from immunoSEQ multiplex PCR; TCRdb's copy has only in-frame clones and leaves some out. Among roughly 150,000 clones listed, roughly 88% were seen once. The specimen comprised peripheral blood, sampled 28 days after the second AZD1222 dose. The receptor set was obtained from an adult who received the AZD1222 COVID-19 vaccine. Each CDR3 is given with its conserved first and last residue. A D gene is named only where the DNA matches it firmly. For some rows the clone size is stated as once, few or many, or as a class when expanded; others skip it.

>NA|TRBJ1-1|TRBV28|TRBD1
TGTGCCAGCAGTTCGCGGACAGGATTCCAAAACACTGAAGCTTTCTTT
CASSSRTGFQNTEAFF
>NA|TRBJ1-6|TRBV10-2|NA
TGCGCCAGCAGTGATAAGCAATTCTATAATTCACCCCTCCACTTT
CASSDKQFYNSPLHF
>NA|TRBJ1-2|TRBV7-9|NA
TGTGCCAGCAGCTTAGAGGGGACGGGGGCCTATGGCTACACCTTC
CASSLEGTGAYGYTF
>NA|TRBJ1-2|TRBV7-2|NA
TGTGCCAGCAGCTCGACTGGACAGCCCTATGGCTACACCTTC
CASSSTGQPYGYTF
>NA|TRBJ2-2|TRBV5-1|NA
TGCGCCAGCGCATTAGCGTATGGGGCCGGGGAGCTGTTTTTT
CASALAYGAGELFF
>NA|TRBJ1-2|TRBV30|NA
TGTGCCTGGAGGCTTTACTATGGCTACACCTTC
CAWRLYYGYTF
>NA|TRBJ2-7|TRBV28|NA
TGTGCCAGCAGTCTTCCACCCAACAACAACTACGAGCAGTACTTC
CASSLPPNNNYEQYF
>once|TRBJ1-6|TRBV6-5|TRBD1
TGTGCCAGCAGAGTCTGGACAGGGGATAATTCACCCCTCCACTTT
CASRVWTGDNSPLHF
>NA|TRBJ2-7|TRBV12-3/TRBV12-4|NA
TGTGCCAGCAGCCCCGTAGGGGGGTACGAGCAGTACTTC
CASSPVGGYEQYF
>NA|TRBJ2-5|TRBV3-1/TRBV3-2|TRBD2
TGTGCCAGCAGCCACTATAGCGGGGGGGCCTGGGAGACCCAGTACTTC
CASSHYSGGAWETQYF
>NA|TRBJ1-5|TRBV28|NA
TGTGCCAGCAATCCGAGGGAGGTTTATCAGCCCCAGCATTTT
CASNPREVYQPQHF
>once|TRBJ1-5|TRBV18|NA
TGTGCCAGCTCACCCACGGCCAGGGAACAGCCCCAGCATTTT
CASSPTAREQPQHF
>NA|TRBJ2-5|TRBV4-1|NA
TGCGCCAGCAGCCAGTGGGGTACCTTAGCGGTACCCCAAGAGACCCAGTACTTC
CASSQWGTLAVPQETQYF
>NA|TRBJ1-6|TRBV28|NA
TGTGCCAGCCTCGGAAGTTCACCCCTCCACTTT
CASLGSSPLHF
>NA|TRBJ1-4|TRBV5-6|NA
TGTGCCAGCAGCCCAGTGGACAGAAATGAAAAACTGTTTTTT
CASSPVDRNEKLFF
>once|TRBJ1-4|TRBV28|NA
TGTGCCAGCAGCCAACAGGGAACTAATGAAAAACTGTTTTTT
CASSQQGTNEKLFF
>NA|TRBJ2-7|TRBV28|TRBD2
TGTGCCAGCAGTTGGGCTAGCGGGGAGTACGAGCAGTACTTC
CASSWASGEYEQYF
>NA|TRBJ2-1|TRBV30|NA
TGTGCCTGGAGTGGCGGGTCGTTCAGCGGGTCGGGAAGCTCCTACAATGAGCAGTTCTTC
CAWSGGSFSGSGSSYNEQFF
>NA|TRBJ2-3|TRBV7-3|NA
TGTGCCAGCAGCTTGGCAGTAGCGGGCACAGATACGCAGTATTTT
CASSLAVAGTDTQYF